Presented here are 28 T cell receptor beta chains from one specimen sequenced in a study of shared clonotypes between healthy human individuals. The method was immunoSEQ multiplex PCR; TCRdb's version includes in-frame clones alone and lacks a portion of them. The data contain roughly 1 million clones, about 80% of them seen just once; the ten biggest clones take up around 1.5%. Material for sequencing was memory CD4+ T cells sorted from blood. The subset: CD45RA-negative fraction. The receptors derive from a man aged 18 to 30 in good health.

The genes are TRBV7-8 and TRBJ1-2; D is possibly TRBD1 (5 bases). V was cut by 2 bases and J by 2 bases, with 12 bases left in between. From germline, CDR1 is SGHVS and CDR2 FQNEAQ. This CDR3 contains 15 residues. The CDR3 DNA reads TGTGCCAGCAGCTTACAAGGGGTCTTAAACTATGGCTACACCTTC. It yields the protein CASSLQGVLNYGYTF.

Comments on this clone: An end of the junction does not agree with germline; a read error may underlie this. The rearrangement links TRBV30 to TRBJ1-4, with D tentatively TRBD1 (5 bases). CDR3 length equals 14 residues. Germline V gene lookup returns CDR1 GTSNPN and CDR2 SVGIG (reference sequence). CDR3 loop: CAWGVGAANEKLFF. The CDR3 DNA follows: TGTGCCTGGGGTGTAGGGGCGGCTAATGAAAAACTGTTTTTT.

This clone occurred once. The chain carries TRBV6-1 and TRBJ2-3; D may be TRBD1 or TRBD2 (6 bases each). The CDR3 totals 14 residues. Germline V gene data show CDR1 as MNHNS and CDR2 as SASEGT. V lost 4 bases and J 3 bases, leaving 11 bases between the germline ends. The CDR3 DNA sequence: TGTGCCAGCAGTGTAGGAGGGGGAACAGATACGCAGTATTTT. Its protein is CASSVGGGTDTQYF.

This clone occurred many times. The same CDR3 arises from other DNA sequences in this sample as well. The DNA for the CDR3 is TGTGCCAGCAGCGTGGATGGACAGGGCAATCAGCCCCAGCATTTT. Protein: CASSVDGQGNQPQHF. The chain links TRBV9 to TRBJ1-5; TRBD1 agrees at 7 bases. CDR3 length: 15 residues. CDR1 and CDR2 from the germline V gene are SGDLS and YYNGEE. With V trimmed by 2 bases and J by 2 bases, 4 bases remained unmatched. Combining the CDR3 with reference TRBV9 and TRBJ1-5 gives the whole variable domain DSGVTQTPKHLITATGQRVTLRCSPRSGDLSVYWYQQSLDQGLQFLIQYYNGEERAKGNILERFSAQQFPDLHSELNLSSLELGDSALYFCASSVDGQGNQPQHFGDGTRLSIL.

V and J are TRBV29-1 and TRBJ2-5; 8 bases line up with TRBD1. Judging by the DNA end, TRBJ2-7 fits better; the J call may be wrong. From germline, CDR1 is SQVTM and CDR2 ANQGSEA. The CDR3 extends over 14 amino acids. In DNA form, the CDR3 reads TGCAGCGTTCTACCCCACAGGGGGGCCTACGAGCAGTACTTC. Protein: CSVLPHRGAYEQYF.

The V and J genes are TRBV7-2 and TRBJ2-1; 7 bases agree with TRBD1. Germline V lookup: CDR1 SGHTA, CDR2 FQGNSA. The junction had 2 bases not matched to a gene; V was cut back by 5 bases and J by 4 bases. This CDR3 has 13 amino acids. DNA of the CDR3: TGTGCCAGCAGCCCGGGACAGTACAATGAGCAGTTCTTC. It encodes CASSPGQYNEQFF.

The J gene is TRBJ2-2, the V gene TRBV4-1; a weak D match, TRBD2 (6 bases). The V end was cut by 2 bases, the J end by 4 bases, with 14 bases between. Germline V gene sequence: CDR1 MGHRA, CDR2 YSYEKL. This CDR3 has 16 amino acids. CDR3 coding DNA: TGCGCCAGCAGCCAATCTCGGGAGTGGGTCACCGGGGAGCTGTTTTTT. Its protein is CASSQSREWVTGELFF.

This clone was counted a few times. The rearrangement links TRBV28 to TRBJ1-4; D is perhaps TRBD1 (6 bases). The ends were cut back, 8 bases at V and 7 bases at J, with 17 bases in the middle. The CDR3 runs 14 residues. Germline CDR1 MDHEN, CDR2 SYDVKM. Here the CDR3 DNA reads TGTGCCAGCGGTAGGGGGGTTTACGGTGAAAAACTGTTTTTT. It codes for CASGRGVYGEKLFF.

The CDR3 DNA is TGTGCCAGCAGCGGTGCCACTGAAGCTTTCTTT. Amino acid sequence: CASSGATEAFF. The V gene is TRBV2, the J gene TRBJ1-1, with D uncertain. Trimming removed 6 bases from V and 4 bases from J, with 6 bases in between. Germline CDR1 reads SNHLY; CDR2 reads FYNNEI. This CDR3 contains 11 residues.

V usage is TRBV7-6 and J usage is TRBJ2-1, with TRBD1 identical over 9 bases. V trimming: 5 bases; J trimming: 9 bases; junction bases outside the gene matches: 8. Germline CDR1 is SGHVS and CDR2 is FNYEAQ. The CDR3 is 14 residues long. In DNA, the CDR3 is TGTGCCAGCAGCCCCGGGACAGGGTCGGTTGAGCAGTTCTTC. Protein: CASSPGTGSVEQFF.

The rearrangement joins TRBV19 to TRBJ2-5; D is unclear. CDR1 is LNHDA, CDR2 SQIVND, per germline (reference sequence). The CDR3 loop spans 13 amino acids. V lost 4 bases to trimming and J lost 2 bases, with 8 bases between them. CDR3: CASSKGSQETQYF. DNA for the CDR3: TGTGCCAGTAGTAAAGGCAGTCAAGAGACCCAGTACTTC.

This chain uses TRBV6-5 with TRBJ2-1; D remains unclear. Trimming left V 7 bases short and J 4 bases short, with 11 bases between. The V gene's germline CDR1 is MNHEY and CDR2 SVGAGI. CDR3 length equals 13 residues. CDR3 residues: CASKKTPYNEQFF. The CDR3 region has the DNA TGTGCCAGCAAGAAGACTCCTTACAATGAGCAGTTCTTC.

This clone appeared once. The V gene is TRBV30, the J gene TRBJ1-4, with D possibly matching TRBD1 (6 bases). The CDR3 spans 12 residues. V dropped 7 bases and J dropped 6 bases, with 12 bases sitting between them. Germline V gene data show CDR1 as GTSNPN and CDR2 as SVGIG (reference sequence). This CDR3 is CAFTGLDEKLFF. In nucleotides, the CDR3 is TGTGCCTTTACAGGGTTGGATGAAAAACTGTTTTTT.

The chain couples TRBV4-1 to TRBJ1-6; D might be TRBD1 (6 bases). Trimming shortened V by 7 bases and J by 7 bases, and 8 bases separated the two germline ends. Germline V gene sequence: CDR1 MGHRA, CDR2 YSYEKL. The CDR3 consists of 12 residues. CDR3 residues: CASNRDNSPLHF. CDR3 bases: TGCGCCAGCAACAGGGACAATTCACCCCTCCACTTT.

V gene TRBV10-1 combines with J gene TRBJ2-1; D may be TRBD1 (6 bases). Germline loops: CDR1 WNHNN, CDR2 SYGVQD (reference sequence). The germline V and J ends were trimmed by 6 bases and 9 bases, with 18 bases remaining between them. CDR3 length equals 14 residues. The CDR3 region is CASSLANRAGEQFF. In nucleotides, the CDR3 is TGCGCCAGCAGCCTAGCCAACAGGGCCGGTGAGCAGTTCTTC.

This clone was found a few times. The gene calls are TRBV2 and TRBJ1-1; 7 bases map to TRBD1. Trimming cost V 6 bases and J 2 bases; bases outside gene matches: 9. From germline, CDR1 is SNHLY and CDR2 FYNNEI. The CDR3 consists of 15 residues. CDR3 amino acids: CASRAGQAPNTEAFF. CDR3 coding DNA: TGTGCCAGCAGAGCCGGACAGGCACCCAACACTGAAGCTTTCTTT.

The rearrangement uses TRBV7-2 and TRBJ2-1; D unresolved. With 4 bases removed from V and 7 bases from J, the gap between germline ends came to 8 bases. The V gene's germline CDR1 is SGHTA and CDR2 FQGNSA. CDR3 length: 12 residues. CDR3 nucleotides: TGTGCCAGCAGCTGGTTTGGGAATGAGCAGTTCTTC. This gives the protein CASSWFGNEQFF.

V is TRBV5-6 and J is TRBJ2-2; 11 bases fit TRBD1. The V gene's germline CDR1 is SGHDT and CDR2 YYEEEE. The CDR3 sequence is 16 residues long. V was clipped by 1 base and J by 7 bases; unmatched bases: 6. The DNA of the CDR3 is TGTGCCAGCAGCTTGTACGGACAGGGGGCGAGCGGGGAGCTGTTTTTT. Translating it yields CASSLYGQGASGELFF.

Notes on this clone: The sample holds other DNA sequences that translate to the same CDR3. The V call is TRBV30, the J call TRBJ1-5; D is unresolved. CDR3 length: 13 residues. Germline V gene sequence: CDR1 GTSNPN, CDR2 SVGIG (reference sequence). Trimming stripped 3 bases from V and 0 bases from J, with 6 bases between. The CDR3 DNA reads as TGTGCCTGGAGCCCGAATAGCAATCAGCCCCAGCATTTT. It is translated as CAWSPNSNQPQHF. The complete variable domain, with remaining parts taken from reference TRBV30 and TRBJ1-5, reads SQTIHQWPATLVQPVGSPLSLECTVEGTSNPNLYWYRQAAGRGLQLLFYSVGIGQISSEVPQNLSASRPQDRQFILSSKKLLLSDSGFYLCAWSPNSNQPQHFGDGTRLSIL.

The chain links TRBV5-4 to TRBJ2-3; no clear D gene. V was cut by 2 bases and J by 2 bases, with 12 bases left in between. There are 15 residues in the CDR3. The germline CDR1 and CDR2 sequences are SGHNT and YYREEE (reference sequence). CDR3 coding DNA: TGTGCCAGCAGCTTCTCAAGAACGAACACAGATACGCAGTATTTT. Translating gives CASSFSRTNTDTQYF.

This clone has a single count. V gene TRBV7-3 combines with J gene TRBJ1-6; D gene uncertain. The CDR3 loop spans 14 amino acids. In germline, CDR1 is SGHTA, CDR2 FQGTGA. V was pared by 6 bases and J by 7 bases, with 13 bases between. The CDR3, as DNA: TGTGCCAGCAGTTCAGGCCGAGGGAATTCACCCCTCCACTTT. Translating gives CASSSGRGNSPLHF.

The J gene is TRBJ1-4, the V gene TRBV10-3; TRBD1 might be the D (5 bases). Germline lookup yields CDR1 ENHRY and CDR2 SYGVKD. This CDR3 is built from 16 residues. V was pared by 5 bases and J by 8 bases, with 21 bases between. The chain's CDR3 is CAISPGTQWVGEKLFF. In DNA, the CDR3 is TGTGCCATCAGTCCCGGGACCCAATGGGTCGGGGAAAAACTGTTTTTT.

This clone was seen a handful of times. CDR3 bases: TGTGCCAGCAGCCTCGAGGCAGGTCGGGCGTCTGGGATGGGGAATGAGCAGTTCTTC. This codes for CASSLEAGRASGMGNEQFF. The chain joins TRBV2 to TRBJ2-1; no definite D call. V was cut by 6 bases and J by 7 bases, with 31 bases left in between. The CDR3 is 19 residues long. Looked up from germline, CDR1 is SNHLY and CDR2 is FYNNEI.

J is TRBJ2-5 and V is TRBV6-6; 7 nucleotides match TRBD1. Germline CDR1 and CDR2: MNHNY and SVGAGI (reference sequence). The CDR3 sequence is 14 residues long. Trimming removed 2 bases from V and 4 bases from J; junction bases left unmatched: 4. CDR3 loop: CASSYRQGRETQYF. CDR3 sequence (DNA): TGTGCCAGCAGTTACCGACAGGGTAGAGAGACCCAGTACTTC.

The rearrangement joins TRBV27 to TRBJ2-4; D could derive from TRBD1 or TRBD2 (5 bases each). The CDR3 sequence is 16 residues long. The V gene's germline CDR1 is MNHEY and CDR2 SMNVEV (reference sequence). Trimming removed 4 bases from V and 0 bases from J, with 13 bases in between. The CDR3 protein is CASSSSGGLAKNIQYF. DNA for the CDR3: TGTGCCAGCAGTTCTAGTGGGGGTCTAGCCAAAAACATTCAGTACTTC.

The V gene is TRBV6-5, the J gene TRBJ1-6; 9 nucleotides align to TRBD1. Germline V gives CDR1 MNHEY, CDR2 SVGAGI. The CDR3 has 15 residues. The V and J ends lost 6 bases and 11 bases, in that order; junction bases with no gene match: 11. This CDR3 is CASSQTGQGRAPLHF. The CDR3 nucleotides are TGTGCCAGCAGCCAGACGGGACAGGGAAGGGCACCCCTCCACTTT.

In the case of this clone: The same CDR3 is also encoded by other DNA sequences in this sample. This chain links TRBV18 with TRBJ1-4, with TRBD1 matching over 9 bases. V dropped 3 bases and J dropped 1; count of bases not matched to a gene: 0. The CDR3 is made up of 15 amino acids. The germline V gene has CDR1 KGHSH and CDR2 LQKENI. CDR3 nucleotide sequence: TGTGCCAGCTCACCGACAGGGGGAACTAATGAAAAACTGTTTTTT. This translates into CASSPTGGTNEKLFF.

This chain uses TRBV5-1 with TRBJ2-7, with 9 bases identical to TRBD1. This CDR3 is built from 15 residues. Germline V gene sequence: CDR1 SGHRS, CDR2 YFSETQ. V gave up 4 bases and J gave up 0 bases; unmatched junction bases: 5. As DNA, the CDR3 is TGCGCCAGCAGCATCCAGACAGGGGGCTCCTACGAGCAGTACTTC. Translated, it gives CASSIQTGGSYEQYF.